This record concerns one T cell receptor beta chain sequence. Methods used by the authors: Estimation of nucleated cell counts was performed using reference gene primer amplification. Only in-frame clones appear in the TCRdb table, and some are missing; sequencing was by immunoSEQ multiplex PCR. Clonal size and the V and J genes are those of that table, whereas D and trimming came from the DNA. Of around 340,000 clones listed, about 92% are singletons. These data belong to a study of blood T cell repertoires in COVID-19. About the research overall: Sites in the United States, Italy and Spain provided acute and convalescent COVID-19 samples.

Deletions cut 8 bases from V and 1 base from J, with 12 bases between. CDR1 MGHDK and CDR2 SYGVNS come from the germline V gene. CDR3 size: 14 residues. The sequence came from a woman between 55 and 75 years old with COVID-19, enrolled during active disease. Input material: peripheral blood. The chain couples TRBV25-1 to TRBJ1-3; the D is unclear. Here the CDR3 reads CASGKEGSGNTIYF. CDR3 nucleotide sequence: TGTGCCAGCGGAAAAGAGGGTTCTGGAAACACCATATATTTT.